This passage covers 4 T cell receptor beta chains from one sample sequenced in a study of T-cell reconstitution after alpha-beta-depleted transplantation in children. Unique molecular identifiers were used to barcode this TCRbeta library. TCRdb reprocessed the PCR reads via MiXCR and lists one record per CDR3 protein. The sample records 200,000 to 300,000 distinct CDR3 sequences, 24% being singletons. The source material was PBMCs, mostly from graft donor cells, sampled 360 days after TCRalphabeta/CD19-depleted stem cell transplant. These receptor sequences come from a female patient aged 2 to 10 who had a stem cell transplant for congenital amegakaryocytic thrombocytopenia, so the T cells may come from the graft donor.

This clonotype appeared a few times. The chain carries TRBV6-5 and TRBJ1-6, with 8 bases lining up with TRBD1. Germline assignment: CDR1 MNHEY and CDR2 SVGAGI. CDR3 size: 15 residues. The V gene end was trimmed by 0 bases and the J gene end by 9 bases; junction bases not matched to a gene: 4. In DNA form, the CDR3 reads TGTGCCAGCAGTTACTCGGACAGGGAGCCTTCACCCCTCCACTTT. It is translated as CASSYSDREPSPLHF.

This clonotype has a handful of counts. The rearrangement links TRBV5-1 to TRBJ2-4; D not resolved. Germline CDR1 SGHRS, CDR2 YFSETQ. The CDR3 is made up of 13 amino acids. V was shortened by 5 bases and J by 8 bases, with 14 bases between the two germline ends. The CDR3 loop reads CASRFPESDIQYF. For the CDR3, the DNA is TGCGCCAGCAGGTTTCCCGAATCAGACATTCAGTACTTC.

This clonotype was counted many times. V is TRBV12-3 or TRBV12-4 and J is TRBJ2-3, with D possibly called TRBD1 or TRBD2 (5 bases each). The CDR3 spans 14 residues. V was shortened by 6 bases and J by 2 bases, with 12 bases between the two germline ends. The DNA for the CDR3 is TGTGCCAGCAGGCGGGCAGGGAACACAGATACGCAGTATTTT. As protein: CASRRAGNTDTQYF.

This clonotype appeared a single time. This CDR3 fails to terminate in the conserved phenylalanine or tryptophan, so it likely reflects a read error. The chain carries TRBV20-1 and TRBJ2-7, with 7 bases lining up with TRBD2. The length of the CDR3 is 14 residues. Germline CDR1 reads DFQATT; CDR2 reads SNEGSKA (reference sequence). V shed 0 bases, J shed 3 bases, and the junction held 5 bases outside the gene matches. The CDR3 nucleotides are TGCAGTGCTAGAGATCTCCCTAGCGGCTACGAGCAGTACTAC. It specifies CSARDLPSGYEQYY.